A selection of T cell receptor beta chains follows, all from one sample in a study of cytomegalovirus exposure and HLA in healthy donors. Assay: immunoSEQ multiplex PCR; the TCRdb copy retains only in-frame clones and omits some. The table has 110,000 to 150,000 clones, roughly 76% seen once. The sequencing input was PBMCs. The receptors were sampled from a man between 18 and 35 years old in good health and CMV-seronegative. The CDR3 runs from the conserved cysteine through the conserved F or W. D genes are given only for firm matches. Not all rows give a size; the values are once, few, many and, for expanded clones, a class.

j_call	v_call	clone_size	d_call	cdr3_nt	cdr3_aa
TRBJ2-7	TRBV5-6	once	.	TGTGCCAGCAGCTCTAGGGGGTGGGGGAGCTCCTACGAGCAGTACTTC	CASSSRGWGSSYEQYF
TRBJ2-7	TRBV7-9	few	TRBD1	TGTGCCAGCAGCTTAGAAGGGACAGGGGACGAGCAGTACTTC	CASSLEGTGDEQYF
TRBJ1-2	TRBV25-1	.	.	TGTGCCAGCAGTCTCGGCGGGGTTAACTATGGCTACACCTTC	CASSLGGVNYGYTF
TRBJ2-7	TRBV7-9	.	TRBD2	TGTGCCAGCAGCTTAGCGGGAGGGGAGGGGTCCTACGAGCAGTACTTC	CASSLAGGEGSYEQYF
TRBJ1-1	TRBV18	.	.	TGTGCCAGCTCACCGGCTGGAGTAAACACTGAAGCTTTCTTT	CASSPAGVNTEAFF
TRBJ2-7	TRBV28	.	.	TGTGCCAGCAGTTTTTCCTACGAGCAGTACTTC	CASSFSYEQYF
TRBJ2-5	TRBV5-1	.	.	TGCGCCAGCAGCGCTCGGACAGACCAAGAGACCCAGTACTTC	CASSARTDQETQYF
TRBJ1-2	TRBV9	few	.	TGTGCCAGCAGCGTAGGACAGAAGAATGGCTACACCTTC	CASSVGQKNGYTF
TRBJ2-5	TRBV18	.	TRBD1	TGTGCCAGCTCACAGGGACAGCAAGAGACCCAGTACTTC	CASSQGQQETQYF
TRBJ1-6	TRBV6-5	.	TRBD1	TGTGCCAGCACTCAGGGACAGGGAGGATCACCCCTCCACTTT	CASTQGQGGSPLHF
TRBJ2-7	TRBV11-2	.	TRBD1	TGTGCCAGCAGTCCCCCGGGGACAGGGGTGTACGAGCAGTACTTC	CASSPPGTGVYEQYF
TRBJ1-5	TRBV30	.	.	TGTGCCTGGAACAGGGATCTATATCAGCCCCAGCATTTT	CAWNRDLYQPQHF
TRBJ1-1	TRBV19	.	.	TGTGCCAGTAGTTCACGACAGGCGTTGAACACTGAAGCTTTCTTT	CASSSRQALNTEAFF
TRBJ2-5	TRBV5-1	few	.	TGCGCCAGCAGCCCTGCGGGCCTAACCTCCGGGGAGACCCAGTACTTC	CASSPAGLTSGETQYF
TRBJ2-1	TRBV10-1	.	TRBD2	TGCGCCAGCAGTGACATTAGCGGGAGGGTAAGCAGTGAGCAGTTCTTC	CASSDISGRVSSEQFF
TRBJ2-5	TRBV9	.	.	TGTGCCAGCAGCGCCCCCTACCAAGAGACCCAGTACTTC	CASSAPYQETQYF
TRBJ2-2	TRBV9	.	TRBD1	TGTGCCAGCAGCATCGACAGGGGTTCCGGGGAGCTGTTTTTT	CASSIDRGSGELFF
TRBJ2-5	TRBV4-1	.	.	TGCGCCAGCAGCCTGCTGGCAATGCAACAAGAGACCCAGTACTTC	CASSLLAMQQETQYF
TRBJ2-3	TRBV6-4	.	.	TGTGCCAGCAGTGACGGTGACTTTACAGATACGCAGTATTTT	CASSDGDFTDTQYF
TRBJ2-5	TRBV7-9	.	TRBD1	TGTGCCAGCAGCTTATACAGGACAGGGGGTATACGAGAGACCCAGTACTTC	CASSLYRTGGIRETQYF
TRBJ2-1	TRBV10-2	.	.	TGCGCCAGCGAAGGGGTAGCCTACAATGAGCAGTTCTTC	CASEGVAYNEQFF
TRBJ2-5	TRBV30	.	TRBD2	TGTGCCTGGAACCGGGGAGGGAGTCGGCTAGAACAGTACTTC	CAWNRGGSRLEQYF
TRBJ1-3	TRBV28	.	TRBD1	TGTGCCAGCAGTCCCCCCCGGACAGGGGTCTCTGGAAACACCATATATTTT	CASSPPRTGVSGNTIYF
TRBJ2-7	TRBV7-9	.	TRBD1	TGTGCCAGCAGCGAAGGGACAGCCTACGAGCAGTACTTC	CASSEGTAYEQYF
TRBJ1-2	TRBV19	.	TRBD1	TGTGCCAGTAGAGGGGACAGCAATAACTATGGCTACACCTTC	CASRGDSNNYGYTF
TRBJ2-1	TRBV7-8	.	.	TGTGCCAGCAGCTCCTATGACAGCAATGAGCAGTTCTTC	CASSSYDSNEQFF
TRBJ2-3	TRBV14	.	TRBD2	TGTGCCAGCAGCCAAGATTGGGTAGCGGGGGGCCAGCTTCATGGAGATACGCAGTATTTT	CASSQDWVAGGQLHGDTQYF
TRBJ2-5	TRBV5-6	.	.	TGTGCCAGCAGCTTGGGAGGGGGAGAGACCCAGTACTTC	CASSLGGGETQYF
TRBJ2-3	TRBV5-1	once	TRBD2	TGCGCCAGCAGCCCGGGGCTAGCGGGAGTCCCGGTGAGCACAGATACGCAGTATTTT	CASSPGLAGVPVSTDTQYF
TRBJ2-1	TRBV18	.	TRBD2	TGTGCCAGCTCACGGGCTAGCGGGAGGATCAATGAGCAGTTCTTC	CASSRASGRINEQFF
TRBJ2-1	TRBV12-5	.	.	TGTGCTAGTTCGGTCGAGGGAAGGATCAATGAGCAGTTCTTC	CASSVEGRINEQFF
TRBJ1-1	TRBV29-1	.	TRBD1	TGCAGCGTTGCAGGGGGCGGAGAGTACACTGAAGCTTTCTTT	CSVAGGGEYTEAFF
TRBJ2-3	TRBV10-1	few	TRBD2	TGCGCCAGCGGGGGACTAGCGGATAACACAGATACGCAGTATTTT	CASGGLADNTDTQYF
TRBJ1-4	TRBV5-1	.	TRBD1	TGCGCCAGCAGCTCCATGGGACAGCTTAATGAAAAACTGTTTTTT	CASSSMGQLNEKLFF
TRBJ1-1	TRBV9	.	.	TGTGCCAGCAGCGTAGCTCCCCGCGGCCGGAACACTGAAGCTTTCTTT	CASSVAPRGRNTEAFF
TRBJ2-7	TRBV7-8	.	.	TGTGCCAGCAGCTTAGTACCAACTAGAGGCGAGCAGTACTTC	CASSLVPTRGEQYF
TRBJ2-7	TRBV27	.	TRBD1	TGTGCCAGCAGTCCCTCGACAGGGTTGTACGAGCAGTACTTC	CASSPSTGLYEQYF
TRBJ2-3	TRBV6-4	.	TRBD2	TGTGCCAGCAGTGACGGGGCGGGGGGGCCGGCAGATACGCAGTATTTT	CASSDGAGGPADTQYF
TRBJ2-3	TRBV11-2	.	TRBD2	TGTGCCAGCAGCTCGGGGACTAGCGGGAATACGCAGTATTTT	CASSSGTSGNTQYF
TRBJ2-5	TRBV5-1	.	TRBD1	TGCGCCAGCAGAGACGGGCAGGGGGCCTGGGAGACCCAGTACTTC	CASRDGQGAWETQYF
TRBJ1-2	TRBV5-4	.	.	TGTGCCAGCAGCTTGGGCGGGGGATTAACGGTATCCTATGGCTACACCTTC	CASSLGGGLTVSYGYTF
TRBJ1-2	TRBV18	.	TRBD1	TGTGCCAGCTCACGCATCGGGACAGGGGAGGACGTCACCTTC	CASSRIGTGEDVTF
TRBJ1-1	TRBV29-1	.	TRBD1	TGCAGCGTCGGCTGGACAGGGCGAGCGAACACTGAAGCTTTCTTT	CSVGWTGRANTEAFF
TRBJ2-1	TRBV30	few	.	TGTGCCTGGAGTAATGCTGGGGCATCTTACAATGAGCAGTTCTTC	CAWSNAGASYNEQFF
TRBJ2-5	TRBV7-2	.	TRBD2	TGTGCCAGCAGCCGAACCCGGGGGGTGGAGACCCAGTACTTC	CASSRTRGVETQYF
TRBJ2-1	TRBV27	.	TRBD2	TGTGCCAGCTGGGCGGGGGGCTACAATGAGCAGTTCTTC	CASWAGGYNEQFF
TRBJ2-7	TRBV29-1	once	TRBD2	TGCAGCGTTGAAGATTGGACTAGCGGGGTTTACGAGCAGTACTTC	CSVEDWTSGVYEQYF
TRBJ2-1	TRBV9	.	TRBD2	TGTGCCAGCAGCGTTAGAAGCGGGAGCTCCTACAATGAGCAGTTCTTC	CASSVRSGSSYNEQFF